A single sample is the source of the 9 T cell receptor beta chains below, sequenced in a study of PD-1 blockade in classical Hodgkin lymphoma. Time point given: cycle 4 day 1 (C4D1), after about 6 weeks of nivolumab. Each patient relapsed following autologous stem cell transplantation, and prior brentuximab vedotin exposure differed. Isolated CD8+ T cells were derived from thawed PBMCs through magnetic negative selection. Generated by immunoSEQ multiplex PCR, the TCRdb table keeps only in-frame clones and is missing some. The sample comprises some 9,500 clones, around 70% of which are singletons, and more than 8.5% rests with the top ten. The starting material was CD8+ T cells from blood, obtained before the fourth cycle of nivolumab. The receptors come from a human donor with classical Hodgkin lymphoma.

In its sample, this clone was seen a few times. The J gene is TRBJ1-2, the V gene TRBV19; no clear D. The CDR3 consists of 13 residues. V lost 1 base, J lost 4 bases, and 7 bases lay in between. From germline, CDR1 is LNHDA and CDR2 SQIVND (reference sequence). The CDR3 nucleotides read TGTGCCAGTAGTATAGCGGCAGCCTATGGCTACACCTTC. Translation gives CASSIAAAYGYTF.

This chain links TRBV11-1 with TRBJ2-2, with D perhaps being TRBD1 or TRBD2 (5 bases each). Deletions cut 5 bases from V and 2 bases from J, with 18 bases between. The germline gives CDR1 SGHAT, CDR2 FQDESV (reference sequence). The CDR3 is 17 amino acids. CDR3 in DNA: TGTGCCAGCAGCCTAAACGGGGCTACCCTAAACACCGGGGAGCTGTTTTTT. Protein: CASSLNGATLNTGELFF.

The gene calls are TRBV5-5 and TRBJ2-7, with D maybe TRBD1 (5 bases). CDR3 length: 13 amino acids. CDR1 SGHKS and CDR2 YYEKEE come from the germline V gene (reference sequence). The ends were cut back, 4 bases at V and 3 bases at J, with 11 bases in the middle. The CDR3 bases are TGTGCCAGCAGCCCCCGACAGTACTACGAGCAGTACTTC. This gives the protein CASSPRQYYEQYF.

This clone was picked up a small number of times. The DNA of the CDR3 is TGTGCCAGCAGTCATGGACTAGCGGGAGAGCAGTTCTTC. Translated, it gives CASSHGLAGEQFF. This sequence joins TRBV6-6 and TRBJ2-1; 12 nucleotides match TRBD2. Germline-derived CDR1 and CDR2 are MNHNY and SVGAGI (reference sequence). The CDR3 runs 13 residues. J gave up 10 bases and V 5 bases, and 3 bases lay outside the gene matches.

V usage is TRBV30 and J usage is TRBJ2-1; possibly TRBD2 for D (5 bases). V lost 0 bases and J lost 2, with 8 bases in between. Germline V gene lookup returns CDR1 GTSNPN and CDR2 SVGIG (reference sequence). The length of the CDR3 is 14 residues. The CDR3 is CAWSVDGAYNEQFF. CDR3 nucleotides: TGTGCCTGGAGTGTAGACGGGGCCTACAATGAGCAGTTCTTC.

This sequence joins TRBV4-3 and TRBJ1-2, with unresolved D. The CDR3 is 15 amino acids. With 0 bases removed from V and 4 bases from J, the gap between germline ends came to 12 bases. Germline CDR1 LGHNA, CDR2 YSLEER. CDR3 residues: CASSQDTSVPYGYTF. CDR3 coding DNA: TGCGCCAGCAGCCAAGATACATCTGTTCCCTATGGCTACACCTTC.

The CDR3 here is CATSRSNEAATYGYTF. The CDR3 nucleotides are TGTGCCACCAGCAGATCCAACGAGGCAGCTACCTATGGCTACACCTTC. The chain is built from TRBV15 and TRBJ1-2; D is unclear. The CDR3 runs 16 residues. The germline CDR1 and CDR2 sequences are LNHNV and YYDKDF (reference sequence). V was clipped by 2 bases and J by 4 bases, with 17 bases between them. The complete variable domain, with remaining parts taken from reference TRBV15 and TRBJ1-2, reads DAMVIQNPRYQVTQFGKPVTLSCSQTLNHNVMYWYQQKSSQAPKLLFHYYDKDFNNEADTPDNFQSRRPNTSFCFLDIRSPGLGDTAMYLCATSRSNEAATYGYTFGSGTRLTVV.

The V call is TRBV28, the J call TRBJ2-3; weak D call: TRBD2 (6 bases). Germline CDR1 reads MDHEN; CDR2 reads SYDVKM. The CDR3 covers 15 residues. Trimming pared 3 bases from V and 4 bases from J, leaving 14 bases between. This CDR3 is CASSLWEEGADTQYF. Here the CDR3 DNA reads TGTGCCAGCAGTTTGTGGGAGGAAGGGGCAGATACGCAGTATTTT.

This CDR3 reads CASSVDLAGGNEQFF. As DNA, the CDR3 is TGTGCCAGCAGCGTAGACCTAGCGGGAGGCAATGAGCAGTTCTTC. The rearrangement links TRBV9 to TRBJ2-1, with 11 bases lining up with TRBD2. The CDR3 length is 15 residues. J lost 6 bases, V lost 0 bases, and 2 bases had no gene match. Germline CDR1 is SGDLS and CDR2 is YYNGEE.